This passage covers 17 T cell receptor beta chains from one sample sequenced in a study of OX40 agonist ivuxolimab in advanced cancers. The method was the immunoSEQ multiplex PCR assay. Sourced from immuneACCESS, this table was stored by TCRdb with only in-frame sequences that have V and J called. A share of the clones is absent; for the studies checked, an unresolved V gene accounts for under half, and the remainder has no known explanation. Recorded for this sample are about 59,000 clones; 75% to 85% of them occurred a single time. The ten largest account for approximately 0.7% of the sample. The specimen was CD4+ or CD8+ T cells sorted from blood, collected in a trial of the OX40 agonist ivuxolimab. These receptors all stem from an adult with an advanced solid tumor such as melanoma, head and neck, liver or kidney cancer.

The gene calls are TRBV23-1 and TRBJ1-2, with D unresolved. TRBV23-1 is an open reading frame whose function is uncertain. V was pared by 6 bases and J by 5 bases, with 1 base between. CDR3 length: 9 amino acids. CDR3 protein: CASRYGYTF. For the CDR3, the DNA is TGCGCCAGCAGATATGGCTACACCTTC.

This clone was seen a few times. V and J are TRBV6-6 and TRBJ2-3, with D perhaps given as TRBD1 or TRBD2 (5 bases each). Trimming shortened V by 2 bases and J by 9 bases, and 15 bases separated the two germline ends. The CDR3 has 14 amino acids. Germline-derived CDR1 and CDR2 are MNHNY and SVGAGI (reference sequence). CDR3 DNA: TGTGCCAGCAGTTACGCTAGCTTGGGGGAAACGCAGTATTTT. It codes for CASSYASLGETQYF.

The chain carries TRBV13 and TRBJ2-7; 9 nucleotides agree with TRBD1. V gave up 5 bases and J gave up 5 bases; unmatched junction bases: 7. The CDR3 is 14 residues long. Looked up from germline, CDR1 is PRHDT and CDR2 is FYEKMQ (reference sequence). CDR3 DNA sequence: TGTGCCAGCAGCCCTATTGGGACAGGGCACGAGCAGTACTTC. It translates to CASSPIGTGHEQYF.

The rearrangement uses TRBV11-2 and TRBJ1-2; possible D gene TRBD1, 5 bases. CDR1 and CDR2 (germline): SGHAT, FQNNGV. V was clipped by 5 bases and J by 2 bases, with 18 bases between them. The CDR3 covers 16 residues. The CDR3 protein is CASSANNRRRNYGYTF. The CDR3 bases are TGTGCCAGCAGCGCCAACAACAGGCGACGGAACTATGGCTACACCTTC.

V gene TRBV14 combines with J gene TRBJ2-5; TRBD2 is a possible D gene (6 bases). There are 15 residues in the CDR3. The V gene lost 1 base and the J gene lost 2 bases, with 11 bases spanning the gap. Germline V gene lookup returns CDR1 SGHDN and CDR2 FVKESK. The chain's CDR3 is CASSQVRGAQETQYF. The CDR3 DNA follows: TGTGCCAGCAGCCAAGTCCGCGGGGCGCAAGAGACCCAGTACTTC.

The chain couples TRBV29-1 to TRBJ1-2; 7 positions match TRBD1. CDR1 and CDR2 from the germline V gene are SQVTM and ANQGSEA. V was pared by 8 bases and J by 5 bases, with 8 bases of the junction left unmatched. This CDR3 is built from 12 residues. The DNA of the CDR3 is TGCAGCTACAACAGGGGAACGTATGGCTACACCTTC. It is translated as CSYNRGTYGYTF.

Here the CDR3 DNA reads TGTGCCAGCAGTTCCCGGCCCTTACGAGATACGCAGTATTTT. Translating gives CASSSRPLRDTQYF. The chain couples TRBV27 to TRBJ2-3, with D unresolved. V was clipped by 4 bases and J by 5 bases, with 13 bases between them. The length of the CDR3 is 14 residues. Germline-derived CDR1 and CDR2 are MNHEY and SMNVEV (reference sequence).

The V gene is TRBV5-4, the J gene TRBJ2-7, with D perhaps assigned TRBD1 or TRBD2 (7 bases each). Trimming shortened V by 5 bases and J by 3 bases, and 15 bases separated the two germline ends. The CDR3 has 14 residues. Germline CDR1 reads SGHNT; CDR2 reads YYREEE (reference sequence). CDR3 nucleotides: TGTGCCAGCAGTGCCAGGGGGGGGAACTACGAGCAGTACTTC. Protein: CASSARGGNYEQYF.

The J gene is TRBJ1-3, the V gene TRBV6-1; D perhaps matches TRBD1 (6 bases). The germline gives CDR1 MNHNS, CDR2 SASEGT. The CDR3 runs to 15 residues. V dropped 5 bases and J dropped 2 bases, with 13 bases sitting between them. This CDR3 is CASSSYRVTGNTIYF. The CDR3 DNA reads as TGTGCCAGCAGTTCCTACAGGGTGACTGGAAACACCATATATTTT.

This chain uses TRBV9 with TRBJ2-1; 7 bases fit TRBD2. The CDR3 runs to 15 residues. Germline CDR1 SGDLS, CDR2 YYNGEE. With V trimmed by 0 bases and J by 1 base, 1 base remained unmatched. CDR3 loop: CASSVVGGSYNEQFF. The CDR3 DNA reads as TGTGCCAGCAGCGTAGTGGGGGGGTCCTACAATGAGCAGTTCTTC.

This chain connects TRBV5-1 to TRBJ2-5; 8 bases fit TRBD2. With the DNA end fitting TRBJ2-7 better, the J assignment may be wrong. Germline assignment: CDR1 SGHRS and CDR2 YFSETQ. The CDR3 is 17 residues long. The CDR3 DNA reads TGCGCCAGCAGCTTGGGTCTAGCGGGTTTCGCGGCCTACGAGCAGTACTTC. Its protein product is CASSLGLAGFAAYEQYF.

In its sample, this clone was seen a few times. This chain joins TRBV7-2 and TRBJ1-1, with no clear D. Trimming shortened V by 4 bases and J by 5 bases, and 14 bases separated the two germline ends. The CDR3 covers 14 residues. CDR1 and CDR2 from the germline V gene are SGHTA and FQGNSA. The CDR3 sequence: CASSSSSSTTEAFF. Written as DNA, the CDR3 is TGTGCCAGCAGCTCTAGTTCGTCCACTACTGAAGCTTTCTTT.

This clone has only one observation. V and J are TRBV5-8 and TRBJ1-1; D is ambiguous. Germline V CDR1 and CDR2: SGHTS, YDEGEE. V was shortened by 4 bases and J by 5 bases, with 18 bases between the two germline ends. The CDR3 length is 15 residues. The CDR3 loop is CASSRATVRWTEAFF. DNA for the CDR3: TGTGCCAGCAGCCGAGCCACAGTCCGATGGACTGAAGCTTTCTTT.

The genes are TRBV11-2 and TRBJ2-1; 13 nucleotides align to TRBD2. The V gene end was trimmed by 4 bases and the J gene end by 5 bases; junction bases not matched to a gene: 5. This CDR3 contains 16 residues. CDR1 is SGHAT, CDR2 FQNNGV, per germline. CDR3: CASSYLLAGGDNEQFF. CDR3 sequence (DNA): TGTGCCAGCAGCTACCTACTAGCGGGAGGGGACAATGAGCAGTTCTTC.

The V call is TRBV9, the J call TRBJ2-7; 7 positions agree with TRBD2. Germline V gives CDR1 SGDLS, CDR2 YYNGEE. Trimming took 0 bases from V and 2 from J; bases not matched to a gene: 5. The CDR3 runs to 15 residues. Written as DNA, the CDR3 is TGTGCCAGCAGCGTAGGTAGCGGGCGTACCTACGAGCAGTACTTC. Encoded protein: CASSVGSGRTYEQYF.

This chain connects TRBV6-5 to TRBJ2-7; D gene ambiguous. The CDR3 is 15 amino acids. The V end was cut by 0 bases, the J end by 3 bases, with 12 bases between. Germline assignment: CDR1 MNHEY and CDR2 SVGAGI. For the CDR3, the DNA is TGTGCCAGCAGTTACTCGAGAGATCCTAGCTACGAGCAGTACTTC. Its translation is CASSYSRDPSYEQYF.

V and J are TRBV6-5 and TRBJ2-5; 10 bases align to TRBD2. Germline V gene sequence: CDR1 MNHEY, CDR2 SVGAGI. V lost 2 bases, J lost 2 bases, and 5 bases stayed unmatched. The CDR3 covers 16 residues. In DNA, the CDR3 is TGTGCCAGCAGTTACCAAAAGCGGGGGGGACAAGAGACCCAGTACTTC. This codes for CASSYQKRGGQETQYF.